Sequencing of this TCR beta chain was carried out in a study of neurological immune-mediated disorders. Between the trimmed V and J ends, which lost 3 bases and 2 bases, there was a span of 11 bases. Germline V gene lookup returns CDR1 MNHNS and CDR2 SASEGT. The CDR3 is 15 residues long. This clonotype was observed at least ten times. The antigen is not known. 2 million unsorted PBMCs were stored in RNAlater at -80 °C before RNA extraction. Study observations and caveats: The greatest TCR clonal expansion occurred in HTLV-1-associated myelopathy and the least in multiple sclerosis, which fell below healthy controls.

The cDNA was synthesized by means of template-switch 5'RACE, which was carried out with 10-nucleotide random UMIs. Via MiXCR, TCRdb re-called the 5' RACE reads, giving one row per CDR3 protein. The profile shows about 35,000 distinct CDR3 sequences, 3.8% of them singletons. The chain uses TRBV6-1 and TRBJ2-4; the D is unclear. The material sequenced was PBMCs. This receptor was obtained from a man younger than 45 with multiple sclerosis. The CDR3 spells CASSDLGIPKNIQYF. The CDR3 nucleotides read TGTGCCAGCAGTGATTTGGGGATTCCCAAAAACATTCAGTACTTC.